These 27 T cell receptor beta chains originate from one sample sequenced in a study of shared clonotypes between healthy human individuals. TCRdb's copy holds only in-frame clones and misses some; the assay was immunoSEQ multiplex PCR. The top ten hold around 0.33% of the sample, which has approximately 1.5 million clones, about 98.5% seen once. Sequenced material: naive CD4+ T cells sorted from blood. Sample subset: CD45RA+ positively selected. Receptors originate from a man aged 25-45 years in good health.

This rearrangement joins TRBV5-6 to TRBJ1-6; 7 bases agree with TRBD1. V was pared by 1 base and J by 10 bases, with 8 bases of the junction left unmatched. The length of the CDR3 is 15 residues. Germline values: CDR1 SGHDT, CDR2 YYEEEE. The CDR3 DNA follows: TGTGCCAGCAGCTTGTACGACAGGGAGAACTCACCCCTCCACTTT. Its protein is CASSLYDRENSPLHF. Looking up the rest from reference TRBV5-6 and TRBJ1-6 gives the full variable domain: DAGVTQSPTHLIKTRGQQVTLRCSPKSGHDTVSWYQQALGQGPQFIFQYYEEEERQRGNFPDRFSGHQFPNYSSELNVNALLLGDSALYLCASSLYDRENSPLHFGNGTRLTVT.

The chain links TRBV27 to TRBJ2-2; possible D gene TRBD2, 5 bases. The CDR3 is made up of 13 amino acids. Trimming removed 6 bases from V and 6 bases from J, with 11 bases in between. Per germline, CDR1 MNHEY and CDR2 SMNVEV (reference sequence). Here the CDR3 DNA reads TGTGCCAGCAGCCTCCGGAGGTCCGGGGAGCTGTTTTTT. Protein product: CASSLRRSGELFF.

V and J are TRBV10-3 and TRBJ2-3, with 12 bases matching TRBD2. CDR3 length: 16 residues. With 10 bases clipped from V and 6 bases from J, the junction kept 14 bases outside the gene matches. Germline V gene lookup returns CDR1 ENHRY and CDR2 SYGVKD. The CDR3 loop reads CATGEGLAGGQDTQYF. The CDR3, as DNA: TGTGCCACCGGGGAGGGGCTAGCGGGAGGGCAGGATACGCAGTATTTT.

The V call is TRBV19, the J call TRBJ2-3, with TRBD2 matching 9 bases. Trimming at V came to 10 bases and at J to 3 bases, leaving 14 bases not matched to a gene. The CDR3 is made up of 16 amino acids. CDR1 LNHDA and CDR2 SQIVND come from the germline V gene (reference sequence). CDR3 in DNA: TGTGCCACCGCGTACCCGGGTAGCGGGAGTACAGATACGCAGTATTTT. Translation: CATAYPGSGSTDTQYF.

The DNA for the CDR3 is TGCGCCAGCAGCCAAGATCTGCGAAATACGCAGTATTTT. Amino acids: CASSQDLRNTQYF. The chain recombines TRBV4-1 with TRBJ2-3; D remains ambiguous. Deletions cut 0 bases from V and 7 bases from J, with 8 bases between. The germline gives CDR1 MGHRA, CDR2 YSYEKL. There are 13 residues in the CDR3.

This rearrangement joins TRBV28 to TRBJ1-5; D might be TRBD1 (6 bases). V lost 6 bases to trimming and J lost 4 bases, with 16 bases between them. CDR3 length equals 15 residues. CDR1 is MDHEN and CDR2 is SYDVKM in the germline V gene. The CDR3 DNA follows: TGTGCCAGCAGGAGTCCGACAGGAATGAATCAGCCCCAGCATTTT. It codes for CASRSPTGMNQPQHF.

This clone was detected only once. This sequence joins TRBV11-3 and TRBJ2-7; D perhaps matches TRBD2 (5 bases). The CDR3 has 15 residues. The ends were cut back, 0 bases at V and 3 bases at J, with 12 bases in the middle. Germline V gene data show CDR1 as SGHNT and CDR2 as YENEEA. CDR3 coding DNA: TGTGCCAGCAGCTTAGACTCCCGGGGTCACTACGAGCAGTACTTC. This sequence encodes CASSLDSRGHYEQYF.

The CDR3 sequence: CASRSSGSRDEQFF. In DNA form, the CDR3 reads TGCGCCAGCAGGTCTAGCGGGAGTCGTGATGAGCAGTTCTTC. The chain uses TRBV10-1 and TRBJ2-1; 10 bases are a match to TRBD2. The length of the CDR3 is 14 residues. Germline V gives CDR1 WNHNN, CDR2 SYGVQD (reference sequence). Germline trimming cut 6 bases from V and 8 bases from J; bases unmatched to any gene: 7.

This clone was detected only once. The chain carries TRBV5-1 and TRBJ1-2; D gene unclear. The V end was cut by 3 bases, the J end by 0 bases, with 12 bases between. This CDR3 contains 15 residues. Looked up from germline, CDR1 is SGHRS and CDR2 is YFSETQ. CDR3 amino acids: CASSSHRGANYGYTF. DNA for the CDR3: TGCGCCAGCAGCTCCCACCGTGGGGCTAACTATGGCTACACCTTC.

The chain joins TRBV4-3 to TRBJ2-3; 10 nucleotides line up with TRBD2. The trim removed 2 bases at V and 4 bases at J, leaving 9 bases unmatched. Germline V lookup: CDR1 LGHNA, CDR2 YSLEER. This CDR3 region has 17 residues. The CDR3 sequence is CASSQQSGRGGSDTQYF. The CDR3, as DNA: TGCGCCAGCAGCCAACAAAGCGGGAGGGGAGGATCAGATACGCAGTATTTT.

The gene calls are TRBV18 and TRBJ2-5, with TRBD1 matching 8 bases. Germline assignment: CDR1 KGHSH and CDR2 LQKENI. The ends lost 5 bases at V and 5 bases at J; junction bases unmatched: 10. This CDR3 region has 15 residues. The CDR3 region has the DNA TGTGCCAGCTCATCGTTAACAGGGGGGACGGAGACCCAGTACTTC. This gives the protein CASSSLTGGTETQYF.

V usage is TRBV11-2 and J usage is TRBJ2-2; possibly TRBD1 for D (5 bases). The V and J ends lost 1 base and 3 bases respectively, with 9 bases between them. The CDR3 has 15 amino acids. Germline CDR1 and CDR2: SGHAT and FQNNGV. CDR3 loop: CASSLGYRYTGELFF. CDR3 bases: TGTGCCAGCAGCTTAGGGTACAGGTACACCGGGGAGCTGTTTTTT.

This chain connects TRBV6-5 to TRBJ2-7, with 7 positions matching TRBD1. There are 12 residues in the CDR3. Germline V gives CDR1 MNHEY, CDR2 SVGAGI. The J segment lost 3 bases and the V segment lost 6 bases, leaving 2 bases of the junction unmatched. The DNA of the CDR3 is TGTGCCAGCAGCCCAGGGGGCTACGAGCAGTACTTC. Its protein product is CASSPGGYEQYF.

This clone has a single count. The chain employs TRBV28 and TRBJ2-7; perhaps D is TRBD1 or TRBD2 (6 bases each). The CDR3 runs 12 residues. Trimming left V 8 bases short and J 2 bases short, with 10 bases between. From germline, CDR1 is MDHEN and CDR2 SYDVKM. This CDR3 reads CASGGGAYEQYF. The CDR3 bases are TGTGCCAGCGGGGGCGGGGCCTACGAGCAGTACTTC.

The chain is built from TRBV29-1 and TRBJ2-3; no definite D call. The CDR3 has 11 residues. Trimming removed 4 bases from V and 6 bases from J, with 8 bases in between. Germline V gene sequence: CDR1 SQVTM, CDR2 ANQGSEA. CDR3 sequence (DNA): TGCAGCGTTGTTATTTTCGATACGCAGTATTTT. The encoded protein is CSVVIFDTQYF.

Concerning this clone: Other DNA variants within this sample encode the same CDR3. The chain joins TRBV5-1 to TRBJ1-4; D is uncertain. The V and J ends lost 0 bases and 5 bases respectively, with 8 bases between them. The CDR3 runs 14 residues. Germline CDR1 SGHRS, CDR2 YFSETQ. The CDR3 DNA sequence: TGCGCCAGCAGCTTGGGTGGGTTAAATGAAAAACTGTTTTTT. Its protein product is CASSLGGLNEKLFF.

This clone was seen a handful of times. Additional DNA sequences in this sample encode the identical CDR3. The CDR3 protein is CASSFQGDEQYF. As DNA, the CDR3 is TGCGCCAGCAGCTTTCAGGGCGACGAGCAGTACTTC. The chain is built from TRBV5-1 and TRBJ2-7; tentative D call: TRBD1 (5 bases). Germline V gene lookup returns CDR1 SGHRS and CDR2 YFSETQ. V gave up 2 bases and J gave up 5 bases, with 8 bases separating them. This CDR3 is built from 12 residues.

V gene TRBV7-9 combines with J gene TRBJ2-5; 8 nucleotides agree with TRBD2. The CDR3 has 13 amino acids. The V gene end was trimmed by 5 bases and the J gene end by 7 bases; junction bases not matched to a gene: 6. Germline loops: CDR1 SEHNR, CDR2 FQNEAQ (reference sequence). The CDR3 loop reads CASSPAGAWTQYF. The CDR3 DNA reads TGTGCCAGCAGCCCAGCGGGAGCGTGGACCCAGTACTTC.

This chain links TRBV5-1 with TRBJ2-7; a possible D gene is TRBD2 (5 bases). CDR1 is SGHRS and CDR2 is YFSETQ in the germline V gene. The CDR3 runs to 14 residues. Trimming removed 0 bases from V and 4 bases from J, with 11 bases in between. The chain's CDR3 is CASSLEGVAYEQYF. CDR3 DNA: TGCGCCAGCAGCTTGGAGGGAGTAGCTTACGAGCAGTACTTC.

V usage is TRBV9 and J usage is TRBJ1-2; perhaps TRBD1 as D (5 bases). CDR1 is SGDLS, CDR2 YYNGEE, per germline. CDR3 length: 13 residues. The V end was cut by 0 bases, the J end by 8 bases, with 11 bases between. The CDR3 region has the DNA TGTGCCAGCAGCGTAGCGCCAGGGCAAGGCTACACCTTC. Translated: CASSVAPGQGYTF. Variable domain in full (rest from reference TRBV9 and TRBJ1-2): DSGVTQTPKHLITATGQRVTLRCSPRSGDLSVYWYQQSLDQGLQFLIQYYNGEERAKGNILERFSAQQFPDLHSELNLSSLELGDSALYFCASSVAPGQGYTFGSGTRLTVV.

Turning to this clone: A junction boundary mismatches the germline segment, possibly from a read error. CDR3 sequence: CASSQDRISGCF. CDR3 coding DNA: TGCGCCAGCAGCCAAGATCGTATTAGCGGCTGCTTC. V usage is TRBV4-3 and J usage is TRBJ2-7, with a possible D match to TRBD2 (6 bases). CDR1 and CDR2 from the germline V gene are LGHNA and YSLEER. The CDR3 extends over 12 amino acids.

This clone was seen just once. The CDR3 bases are TGTGCCAGCTCACCTACCATAGTCTACGAGCAGTACTTC. Translation gives CASSPTIVYEQYF. The J gene is TRBJ2-7, the V gene TRBV18, with D hard to call. Germline CDR1 and CDR2: KGHSH and LQKENI. With 3 bases removed from V and 3 bases from J, the gap between germline ends came to 9 bases. The length of the CDR3 is 13 residues.

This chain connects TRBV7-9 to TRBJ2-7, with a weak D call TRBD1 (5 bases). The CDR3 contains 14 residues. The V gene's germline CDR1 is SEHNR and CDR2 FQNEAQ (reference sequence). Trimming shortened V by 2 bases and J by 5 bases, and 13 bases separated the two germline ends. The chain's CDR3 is CASSLRTQGNEQYF. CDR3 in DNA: TGTGCCAGCAGCTTACGGACCCAGGGAAACGAGCAGTACTTC.

CDR3 residues: CSAISGTPERGNTIYF. The CDR3 DNA follows: TGCAGCGCAATCAGTGGGACGCCTGAACGTGGAAACACCATATATTTT. The chain uses TRBV29-1 and TRBJ1-3, with D possibly TRBD1 on 5 matching bases. Germline values: CDR1 SQVTM, CDR2 ANQGSEA. V was cut by 7 bases and J by 3 bases, with 22 bases left in between. The CDR3 is 16 amino acids.

The CDR3 DNA is TGTGCCAGCAGCTCGGGACTAGCGGCCTCCTACAATGAGCAGTTCTTC. This sequence encodes CASSSGLAASYNEQFF. The genes are TRBV7-9 and TRBJ2-1, with 11 bases lining up with TRBD2. Germline V lookup: CDR1 SEHNR, CDR2 FQNEAQ (reference sequence). V was clipped by 4 bases and J by 0 bases; unmatched bases: 2. This CDR3 contains 16 residues.

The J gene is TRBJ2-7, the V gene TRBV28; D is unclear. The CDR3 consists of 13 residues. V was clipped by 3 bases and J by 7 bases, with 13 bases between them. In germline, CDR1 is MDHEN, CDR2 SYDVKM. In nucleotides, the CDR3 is TGTGCCAGCAGTTTTGGGTCGCGGCGGGAGCAGTACTTC. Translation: CASSFGSRREQYF.

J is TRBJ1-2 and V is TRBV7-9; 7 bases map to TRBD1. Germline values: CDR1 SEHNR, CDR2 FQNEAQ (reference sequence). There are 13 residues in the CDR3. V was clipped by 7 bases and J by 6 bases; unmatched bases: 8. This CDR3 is CASIRDRDHGYTF. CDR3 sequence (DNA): TGTGCCAGCATACGAGACAGGGATCATGGCTACACCTTC.